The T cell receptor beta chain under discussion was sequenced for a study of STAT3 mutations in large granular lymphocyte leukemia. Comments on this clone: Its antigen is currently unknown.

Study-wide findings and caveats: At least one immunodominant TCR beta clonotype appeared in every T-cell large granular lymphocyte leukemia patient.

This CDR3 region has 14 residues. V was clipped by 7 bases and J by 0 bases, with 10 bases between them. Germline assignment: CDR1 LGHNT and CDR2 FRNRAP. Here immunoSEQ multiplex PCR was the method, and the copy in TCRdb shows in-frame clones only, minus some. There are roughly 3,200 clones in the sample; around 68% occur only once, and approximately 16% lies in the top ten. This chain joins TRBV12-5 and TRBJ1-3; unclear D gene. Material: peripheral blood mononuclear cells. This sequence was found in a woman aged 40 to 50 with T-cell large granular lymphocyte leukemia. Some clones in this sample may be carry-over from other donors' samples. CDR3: CASAPGFSGNTIYF. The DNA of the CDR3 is TGTGCTAGTGCCCCTGGGTTCTCTGGAAACACCATATATTTT.